This is a list of T cell receptor beta chains from one sample in a study of cytomegalovirus exposure and HLA in healthy donors. Profiling relied on immunoSEQ multiplex PCR, and the TCRdb table lists in-frame clones only, not all of them. The table shows about 240,000 clones, with roughly 82% occurring only once. The material sequenced was PBMCs. These receptors originate from a woman aged 40-49 years in good health and CMV-seropositive. Each CDR3 is given with its conserved first and last residue. The order of the fields is D gene, clone size, J gene, V gene, CDR3 protein, CDR3 DNA. A D gene is named only where the DNA matches it firmly. Clone size is not always given. Where it is, it says once, few, many or a class for expanded clones.

D: -
size: -
J: TRBJ1-4
V: TRBV6-6
CDR3: CASSGGRPDVKLFF
DNA: TGTGCCAGCAGCGGGGGACGCCCGGACGTAAAACTGTTTTTT

D: TRBD2
size: -
J: TRBJ2-3
V: TRBV5-6
CDR3: CASSLLAGGSTDTQYF
DNA: TGTGCCAGCAGCTTGCTAGCGGGGGGATCCACAGATACGCAGTATTTT

D: TRBD2
size: once
J: TRBJ2-3
V: TRBV10-3
CDR3: CAISESRTRGSTDTQYF
DNA: TGTGCCATCAGTGAGTCAAGGACTAGAGGGAGCACAGATACGCAGTATTTT

D: TRBD2
size: -
J: TRBJ2-7
V: TRBV11-3
CDR3: CASSPSGGASYEQYF
DNA: TGTGCCAGCAGCCCCTCCGGGGGGGCATCCTACGAGCAGTACTTC

D: -
size: once
J: TRBJ1-4
V: TRBV30
CDR3: CAWSRGGFNEKLFF
DNA: TGTGCCTGGAGTAGGGGAGGGTTTAATGAAAAACTGTTTTTT

D: -
size: -
J: TRBJ1-1
V: TRBV4-1
CDR3: CASSQDTGWDTEAFF
DNA: TGCGCCAGCAGCCAAGATACAGGGTGGGACACTGAAGCTTTCTTT

D: TRBD1
size: -
J: TRBJ1-6
V: TRBV7-9
CDR3: CSSSPGDREISDSPLHF
DNA: TGTTCCAGCAGCCCCGGGGACAGGGAAATATCGGATTCACCCCTCCACTTT

D: TRBD2
size: -
J: TRBJ2-2
V: TRBV4-1
CDR3: CASSQPAGSGELFF
DNA: TGCGCCAGCAGCCAACCAGCGGGGAGCGGGGAGCTGTTTTTT

D: TRBD2
size: few
J: TRBJ2-5
V: TRBV19
CDR3: CASSIGSWLADQETQYF
DNA: TGTGCCAGTAGTATAGGGAGCTGGCTAGCGGACCAAGAGACCCAGTACTTC

D: -
size: -
J: TRBJ2-7
V: TRBV10-2
CDR3: CASSVGGNSYEQYF
DNA: TGCGCCAGCAGTGTTGGCGGGAACTCCTACGAGCAGTACTTC